The 14 T cell receptor beta chains listed next were all sequenced from one sample in a study of T-cell memory formation after mild COVID-19. Using its own MiXCR run on the 5' RACE reads, TCRdb lists one record per CDR3 protein. This table has 100,000 to 130,000 distinct CDR3 sequences, 15% to 20% appearing once. The sequenced sample consisted of PBMCs or a T cell subset sorted from them (not recorded which). The receptors shown here come from a man younger than 35 who had mild COVID-19 (a few samples of this study predate the infection). Cell type and time point are not known.

V gene TRBV24-1 combines with J gene TRBJ1-1, with TRBD1 matching 9 bases. The CDR3 has 12 amino acids. Germline CDR1 reads KGHDR; CDR2 reads SFDVKD. The J segment lost 11 bases and the V segment lost 3 bases, leaving 3 bases of the junction unmatched. In nucleotides, the CDR3 is TGTGCCACCAGTGATAACAGGGGGCCGGCTTTCTTT. Translated: CATSDNRGPAFF.

This clonotype has just a few counts. The chain joins TRBV4-3 to TRBJ2-1; 12 bases align to TRBD2. Germline CDR1 reads LGHNA; CDR2 reads YSLEER. J gave up 5 bases and V 5 bases, and 7 bases lay outside the gene matches. The CDR3 length is 16 residues. CDR3 coding DNA: TGCGCCAGCAGCACGATACTAGCGGGGGGAAACAATGAGCAGTTCTTC. Translated: CASSTILAGGNNEQFF.

This clonotype was seen a handful of times. This sequence joins TRBV5-1 and TRBJ2-7; no clear D gene. The CDR3 sequence is 13 residues long. Trimming cost V 2 bases and J 0 bases, with 6 bases left between them. CDR1 and CDR2 from the germline V gene are SGHRS and YFSETQ. The CDR3 is CASSFDGSYEQYV. The CDR3 DNA is TGCGCCAGCAGCTTCGACGGCTCCTACGAGCAGTACGTC.

Only a few counts were recorded for this clonotype. This chain uses TRBV12-3 or TRBV12-4 with TRBJ1-5, with D unresolved. This CDR3 has 13 residues. V was pared by 4 bases and J by 4 bases, with 8 bases between. In nucleotides, the CDR3 is TGTGCCAGCAGTTGGAGTGGGAATCAGCCCCAGCATTTT. Translating gives CASSWSGNQPQHF.

The chain is built from TRBV19 and TRBJ2-7; weak D call: TRBD2 (6 bases). With 3 bases removed from V and 3 bases from J, the gap between germline ends came to 18 bases. CDR3 length: 16 residues. Germline CDR1 reads LNHDA; CDR2 reads SQIVND (reference sequence). Here the CDR3 DNA reads TGTGCCAGTAGTATGGGGGGACTCCCAAAGGACTACGAGCAGTACTTC. It yields the protein CASSMGGLPKDYEQYF.

The chain uses TRBV12-3 or TRBV12-4 and TRBJ1-1, with unresolved D. V was clipped by 3 bases and J by 2 bases, with 7 bases between them. The CDR3 is made up of 13 amino acids. The CDR3 loop reads CASSFSSNTEAFF. The CDR3 DNA sequence: TGTGCCAGCAGTTTCTCGAGCAACACTGAAGCTTTCTTT.

The chain combines TRBV4-3 with TRBJ2-2, with TRBD2 as a possible D gene (6 bases). Germline CDR1 LGHNA, CDR2 YSLEER. The germline V and J ends were trimmed by 0 bases and 6 bases, with 17 bases remaining between them. The CDR3 covers 17 residues. CDR3 in DNA: TGCGCCAGCAGCCAAGATCAAGGCGGGGCCCTCGCCGGGGAGCTGTTTTTT. Translation: CASSQDQGGALAGELFF.

This clonotype was seen a few times. The chain joins TRBV6-5 to TRBJ2-3; 11 bases are a match to TRBD2. V shed 0 bases and J 2 bases; nucleotides not matched to a gene: 10. The V gene's germline CDR1 is MNHEY and CDR2 SVGAGI. The CDR3 runs 19 residues. The CDR3 sequence is CASSYSIPTSGGLTDTQYF. The CDR3 DNA reads TGTGCCAGCAGTTACTCGATCCCCACTAGCGGGGGCCTCACAGATACGCAGTATTTT.

This clonotype was detected a few times. V is TRBV12-3 or TRBV12-4 and J is TRBJ1-4; possible D gene TRBD1, 5 bases. CDR3 length: 14 residues. Trimming left V 5 bases short and J 7 bases short, with 14 bases between. This CDR3 reads CASSPGTAGEKLFF. The CDR3 bases are TGTGCCAGCAGTCCGGGGACCGCGGGTGAAAAACTGTTTTTT.

This clonotype was found a few times. The J gene is TRBJ2-1, the V gene TRBV7-9, with TRBD1 matching over 7 bases. The CDR3 totals 12 residues. Germline V gene lookup returns CDR1 SEHNR and CDR2 FQNEAQ (reference sequence). V dropped 5 bases and J dropped 7; count of bases not matched to a gene: 2. The DNA for the CDR3 is TGTGCCAGCAGCGGGGACAGAAATGAGCAGTTCTTC. Protein product: CASSGDRNEQFF. The entire variable domain, with the rest obtained from reference TRBV7-9 and TRBJ2-1, is as follows: DTGVSQNPRHKITKRGQNVTFRCDPISEHNRLYWYRQTLGQGPEFLTYFQNEAQLEKSRLLSDRFSAERPKGSFSTLEIQRTEQGDSAMYLCASSGDRNEQFFGPGTRLTVL.

The chain links TRBV11-2 to TRBJ2-3; D perhaps matches TRBD2 (7 bases). The CDR3 is 18 amino acids. Trimming removed 1 base from V and 4 bases from J, with 21 bases in between. Looked up from germline, CDR1 is SGHAT and CDR2 is FQNNGV. The DNA of the CDR3 is TGTGCCAGCAGCTTAGTTCGCGGGGGCATAGGGACCGCAGATACGCAGTATTTT. Protein sequence: CASSLVRGGIGTADTQYF.

This clonotype was observed a few times. This rearrangement joins TRBV5-1 to TRBJ1-1; no firm D call. The CDR3 is 14 amino acids. The germline CDR1 and CDR2 sequences are SGHRS and YFSETQ. V dropped 2 bases and J dropped 0 bases, with 8 bases sitting between them. The CDR3 DNA follows: TGCGCCAGCAGCTTCGGGTTTATGAACACTGAAGCTTTCTTT. Protein product: CASSFGFMNTEAFF.

This clonotype was observed a few times. V is TRBV11-2 and J is TRBJ1-1; D is undetermined. Germline V gene data show CDR1 as SGHAT and CDR2 as FQNNGV. The CDR3 has 14 residues. V was clipped by 5 bases and J by 2 bases, with 12 bases between them. Here the CDR3 DNA reads TGTGCCAGCAGCATCGTTAACAGAAACACTGAAGCTTTCTTT. Translated: CASSIVNRNTEAFF.

The chain links TRBV5-4 to TRBJ1-2, with D hard to call. CDR3 size: 14 residues. Germline values: CDR1 SGHNT, CDR2 YYREEE (reference sequence). The V end lost 4 bases, the J end lost 8 bases, and 18 bases lay between the germline ends. The CDR3 region is CASSIREAAGGYTF. Here the CDR3 DNA reads TGTGCCAGCAGCATCCGAGAGGCCGCCGGGGGCTACACCTTC.